This T cell receptor beta chain was captured in a study of control samples from healthy donors and cancer patients. The CDR3 length is 16 residues. Germline CDR1 is LNHDA and CDR2 is SQIVND (reference sequence). Trimming took off 2 bases at V and 3 bases at J, with 14 bases between the two ends. The protocol was immunoSEQ multiplex PCR, while the TCRdb copy is restricted to in-frame clones and leaves out a portion. The data show about 120,000 clones, 70% to 90% seen once. The rearrangement uses TRBV19 and TRBJ1-5, with D perhaps matching TRBD1 (6 bases). The source is a man aged 50 or older in good health. The material sequenced was blood. Written as DNA, the CDR3 is TGTGCCAGTAGTATACGACGCCAGGGGCCCAATCAGCCCCAGCATTTT. It encodes CASSIRRQGPNQPQHF.